These T cell receptor beta chains were read from a single sample in a study of human T cells and chemical hapten exposure. TCRdb independently ran MiXCR on the RACE reads; one entry per CDR3 protein. This table holds some 65,000 distinct CDR3 sequences, 6% to 7% found once. Sequenced: whole blood. These receptor sequences come from a female donor in good health. Some clones in this sample may be carry-over from other donors' samples. The CDR3 runs from the conserved cysteine through the conserved F or W. Fields, in order: clone size, D gene, V gene, J gene, CDR3 DNA, CDR3 protein. D genes are given only for firm matches. Some rows have no size entry. The others give once, few or many, or a class for an expanded clone.

size: many
D: TRBD1
V: TRBV20-1
J: TRBJ2-3
DNA: TGCAGTGTACAGGGGGCTGAAGGATATACAGATACGCAGTATTTT
CDR3: CSVQGAEGYTDTQYF

size: few
D: .
V: TRBV24-1
J: TRBJ1-5
DNA: TGTGCCACCAGTGATTTGACCGGGACCAATCAGCCCCAGCATTTT
CDR3: CATSDLTGTNQPQHF

size: many
D: TRBD2
V: TRBV10-3
J: TRBJ2-3
DNA: TGTGCCATCAGTGACCTAGCGGGAGGCAGAGATACGCAGTATTTT
CDR3: CAISDLAGGRDTQYF

size: few
D: .
V: TRBV30
J: TRBJ2-6
DNA: TGTGCCTGGGTGAGGGGCGCTGGGGCCAACGTCCTGACTTTC
CDR3: CAWVRGAGANVLTF

size: .
D: .
V: TRBV28
J: TRBJ2-7
DNA: TGTGCCAGCAGGGTCCCAAAAGGCGGGACCTACGAGCAGTACTTC
CDR3: CASRVPKGGTYEQYF

size: .
D: .
V: TRBV11-2
J: TRBJ2-7
DNA: TGTGCCAGCAGTCCAAGCCCTTCCTACGAGCAGTACTTC
CDR3: CASSPSPSYEQYF

size: many
D: .
V: TRBV15
J: TRBJ2-1
DNA: TGTGCCACCAGCAGAGATATTGGTCGATACAATGAGCAGTTCTTC
CDR3: CATSRDIGRYNEQFF

size: many
D: TRBD2
V: TRBV10-1
J: TRBJ2-2
DNA: TGCGCCAGCGCTAGCGGCAACACCGGGGAGCTGTTTTTT
CDR3: CASASGNTGELFF

size: .
D: .
V: TRBV6-5
J: TRBJ1-4
DNA: TGTGCCAGCAGTTACAGGGGAGGCGGTGAAAAACTGTTTTTT
CDR3: CASSYRGGGEKLFF

size: many
D: TRBD2
V: TRBV9
J: TRBJ2-5
DNA: TGTGCCAGCGAGCGGGGGGCCGGGGAGACCCAGTACTTC
CDR3: CASERGAGETQYF

size: many
D: .
V: TRBV6-1
J: TRBJ1-4
DNA: TGTGCCAGCAGCGGACGCTCTCCAACTAATGAAAAACTGTTTTTT
CDR3: CASSGRSPTNEKLFF

size: many
D: TRBD1
V: TRBV20-1
J: TRBJ2-3
DNA: TGCAGTGCTCCCAACAGGGGGCTCGCAGATACGCAGTATTTT
CDR3: CSAPNRGLADTQYF

size: many
D: .
V: TRBV19
J: TRBJ1-3
DNA: TGTGCCAGTAGTGGACAAGCCTCTGGAAACACCATATATTTT
CDR3: CASSGQASGNTIYF

size: few
D: TRBD2
V: TRBV29-1
J: TRBJ2-7
DNA: TGCAGCGTTGAGGCAGGGAGGGTCCACGAGCAGTACTTC
CDR3: CSVEAGRVHEQYF

size: few
D: .
V: TRBV20-1
J: TRBJ1-5
DNA: TGCAGTGCTGGGGAAATCCGGGCCTATAGCAATCAGCCCCAGCATTTT
CDR3: CSAGEIRAYSNQPQHF

size: many
D: .
V: TRBV10-3
J: TRBJ1-4
DNA: TGTGCCATCGCCGCCGGGAGGGATAATGAAAAACTGTTTTTT
CDR3: CAIAAGRDNEKLFF

size: many
D: .
V: TRBV3-1
J: TRBJ1-1
DNA: TGTGCCAGCAGCCAAGGTCATGGGGGAGTGAACACTGAAGCTTTCTTT
CDR3: CASSQGHGGVNTEAFF

size: many
D: .
V: TRBV9
J: TRBJ2-3
DNA: TGTGCCAGCAGCGTAGCCGGACGGGGGACTACAGATACGCAGTATTTT
CDR3: CASSVAGRGTTDTQYF

size: many
D: .
V: TRBV5-1
J: TRBJ2-2
DNA: TGCGCCAGCAGCCGAGCGGGTTTAAGGCCCGACACCGGGGAGCTGTTTTTT
CDR3: CASSRAGLRPDTGELFF

size: few
D: TRBD2
V: TRBV25-1
J: TRBJ2-6
DNA: TGTGCCAGCAGTGAAGTTAGGGCTAGCGGGAGTTCAGGGGCCAACGTCCTGACTTTC
CDR3: CASSEVRASGSSGANVLTF

size: few
D: .
V: TRBV28
J: TRBJ2-7
DNA: TGTGCCAGCAGTGCCGCGAGTTTCGAGCAGTACTTC
CDR3: CASSAASFEQYF

size: many
D: .
V: TRBV6-5
J: TRBJ1-2
DNA: TGTGCCAGCAGCACATATTTCGGGCCTAACTATGGCTACACCTTC
CDR3: CASSTYFGPNYGYTF

size: many
D: TRBD2
V: TRBV6-1
J: TRBJ2-4
DNA: TGTGCCAGCAGTGATATAGCGGGAGGAGGGATCGACATTCAGTACTTC
CDR3: CASSDIAGGGIDIQYF

size: .
D: .
V: TRBV20-1
J: TRBJ2-3
DNA: TGCAGTGCTAGAGATCAGGTGGGCTACACAGATACGCAGTATTTT
CDR3: CSARDQVGYTDTQYF

size: many
D: .
V: TRBV7-9
J: TRBJ1-1
DNA: TGTGCCAGCAGCTTTATCGTTGCGGGCACTGAAGCTTTCTTT
CDR3: CASSFIVAGTEAFF

size: .
D: TRBD1
V: TRBV6-2/TRBV6-3
J: TRBJ2-7
DNA: TGTGCCAGCAGTTGGACAGGGTACGAGCAGTACTTC
CDR3: CASSWTGYEQYF

size: many
D: TRBD2
V: TRBV18
J: TRBJ2-1
DNA: TGTGCCAGCTCACCAACTAGCGGGAGGGCCGTTGAGCAGTTCTTC
CDR3: CASSPTSGRAVEQFF

size: .
D: .
V: TRBV12-3/TRBV12-4
J: TRBJ2-7
DNA: TGTGCCAGCAGTTTAAGGGACGGCTACGAGCAGTACTTC
CDR3: CASSLRDGYEQYF

size: many
D: .
V: TRBV28
J: TRBJ2-7
DNA: TGTGCCAGCAGTTTATCCCAAGTCCGAGGGGCCGAGCAGTACTTC
CDR3: CASSLSQVRGAEQYF

size: .
D: TRBD1
V: TRBV29-1
J: TRBJ2-2
DNA: TGCAGCGTCGGACAGGGAATAAACACCGGGGAGCTGTTTTTT
CDR3: CSVGQGINTGELFF

size: few
D: .
V: TRBV12-3/TRBV12-4
J: TRBJ1-1
DNA: TGTGCCAGCAGGACCAGAGAGAACACTGAAGCTTTCTTT
CDR3: CASRTRENTEAFF

size: .
D: .
V: TRBV12-3/TRBV12-4
J: TRBJ1-5
DNA: TGTGCCAGCAAAACCCAGGCTAATAGCAATCAGCCCCAGCATTTT
CDR3: CASKTQANSNQPQHF

size: few
D: .
V: TRBV6-5
J: TRBJ1-5
DNA: TGTGCCAGCCGTAAAACATTCAATAGCAATCAGCCCCAGCATTTT
CDR3: CASRKTFNSNQPQHF

size: many
D: .
V: TRBV29-1
J: TRBJ1-1
DNA: TGCAGCGTGGCAGGGCGTTTGAACACTGAAGCTTTCTTT
CDR3: CSVAGRLNTEAFF

size: many
D: TRBD2
V: TRBV12-3/TRBV12-4
J: TRBJ2-3
DNA: TGTGCCAGCAGTCCCGCAGGGAGGGTTGATTCAGATACGCAGTATTTT
CDR3: CASSPAGRVDSDTQYF

size: few
D: .
V: TRBV7-7
J: TRBJ2-1
DNA: TGTGCCAGCAGCTTAGGCCCCAGTCGTGAGCAGTTCTTC
CDR3: CASSLGPSREQFF

size: few
D: TRBD1
V: TRBV29-1
J: TRBJ1-2
DNA: TGCAGCGTCAAGACAGGGGGCTTCTATGGCTACACCTTC
CDR3: CSVKTGGFYGYTF

size: many
D: .
V: TRBV2
J: TRBJ2-1
DNA: TGTGCCAGCCTTCCCGGCCCCCAAGGGAATGAGCAGTTCTTC
CDR3: CASLPGPQGNEQFF

size: many
D: TRBD2
V: TRBV12-3/TRBV12-4
J: TRBJ2-3
DNA: TGTGCCAGCAGCAACCTAGCGGCTAGCACAGATACGCAGTATTTT
CDR3: CASSNLAASTDTQYF

size: many
D: .
V: TRBV2
J: TRBJ1-6
DNA: TGTGCCAGCAGTGAACTTGGTGGGGGGCCAATCGGAAATTCACCCCTCCACTTT
CDR3: CASSELGGGPIGNSPLHF

size: many
D: .
V: TRBV20-1
J: TRBJ2-7
DNA: TGCAGTGCTAGAGCCCCTGGGACCGACGAGCAGTACTTC
CDR3: CSARAPGTDEQYF

size: few
D: .
V: TRBV2
J: TRBJ1-1
DNA: TGTGCCAGCAGTGAAGGGGTGATGTACACTGAAGCTTTCTTT
CDR3: CASSEGVMYTEAFF

size: many
D: .
V: TRBV5-1
J: TRBJ2-5
DNA: TGCGCCAGCAGCTTGGGGTGGCAAATGGAGACCCAGTACTTC
CDR3: CASSLGWQMETQYF